This T cell receptor (beta chain) was recorded in a study of blood T cell repertoires in COVID-19. About the study: Sites in the United States, Italy and Spain provided acute and convalescent COVID-19 samples. PBMCs, B-cell-depleted T cells, or T cells were the source of the cDNA or gDNA that made up the material.

Only in-frame clones appear in the TCRdb table, and some are missing; sequencing was by immunoSEQ multiplex PCR. Of 110,000 or so clones detected, roughly 84% appear once; the ten largest clones hold about 8.1%. The germline V gene has CDR1 MNHNY and CDR2 SVGAGI (reference sequence). This CDR3 spans 12 amino acids. With 5 bases removed from V and 10 bases from J, the gap between germline ends came to 12 bases. This TCR came from a woman aged 40-49 years with acute or convalescent COVID-19. The chain employs TRBV6-6 and TRBJ2-1; D call uncertain. The sample was peripheral blood. The CDR3 DNA reads TGTGCCAGCAGTCCACAGTCGTTGGAGCAGTTCTTC. Translation gives CASSPQSLEQFF.